The 13 T cell receptor beta chains below were found in one sample sequenced in a study of T cell responses to AZD1222 COVID-19 vaccine. Some clones are missing from TCRdb's copy, which holds only in-frame ones; the method was immunoSEQ multiplex PCR. This table has about 130,000 clones, over 85% appearing once. The sequences come from peripheral blood, collected on day 0 of AZD1222 vaccination. All receptors derive from an adult in good health.

This clone came up a few times. In nucleotides, the CDR3 is TGTGCCAGCAGTCAACAGGGACCGAACACTGAAGCTTTCTTT. Translating it yields CASSQQGPNTEAFF. The chain carries TRBV25-1 and TRBJ1-1; D is perhaps TRBD1 (6 bases). The germline V gene has CDR1 MGHDK and CDR2 SYGVNS. The CDR3 consists of 14 residues. V was clipped by 5 bases and J by 1 base, with 11 bases between them.

The rearrangement uses TRBV29-1 and TRBJ1-1, with unresolved D. This CDR3 contains 11 residues. In germline, CDR1 is SQVTM, CDR2 ANQGSEA. V was clipped by 6 bases and J by 1 base, with 6 bases between them. CDR3 sequence reads: CSVTSNTEAFF. The CDR3 DNA reads TGCAGCGTGACCTCGAACACTGAAGCTTTCTTT.

About this clone itself: Distinct nucleotide sequences in the sample also encode this CDR3. The rearrangement links TRBV28 to TRBJ1-2; D not certain. The CDR3 is made up of 11 amino acids. V was shortened by 5 bases and J by 8 bases, with 9 bases between the two germline ends. Germline CDR1 reads MDHEN; CDR2 reads SYDVKM. The CDR3 DNA is TGTGCCAGCAGTCTGCAAAGGGGCTACACCTTC. This encodes CASSLQRGYTF.

This rearrangement joins TRBV21-1 to TRBJ1-5. TRBV21-1 is deemed a pseudogene. The CDR3 runs 16 residues. The CDR3, as DNA: TGTGCCAGCAGCAATAATAGACTAAATAGCAATCAGCCCCAGCATTTT. Its translation is CASSNNRLNSNQPQHF.

This rearrangement joins TRBV5-1 to TRBJ2-7; 7 bases map to TRBD1. After removal of 8 bases from V and 2 bases from J, the junction contained 7 bases not matched to a gene. Per germline, CDR1 SGHRS and CDR2 YFSETQ. The CDR3 is made up of 13 amino acids. The CDR3 DNA sequence: TGCGCCAGTGGGGGACAGTCCGCCTACGAGCAGTACTTC. Protein: CASGGQSAYEQYF.

This rearrangement joins TRBV3-1 (or the pseudogene TRBV3-2) to TRBJ2-5, with 12 bases aligning to TRBD1. CDR3 size: 17 residues. After removal of 4 bases from V and 3 bases from J, the junction contained 9 bases not matched to a gene. CDR1 and CDR2 from the germline V gene are LGHDT and YNNKEL (reference sequence). The CDR3 region has the DNA TGTGCCAGCAGCCTCCTCGGCGGGACAGGGGGCGAAGAGACCCAGTACTTC. This sequence encodes CASSLLGGTGGEETQYF.

CDR3 DNA: TGTGCCAGCAGCTTGTTGGACACCTCCTACAATGAGCAGTTCTTC. It yields the protein CASSLLDTSYNEQFF. The rearrangement links TRBV5-4 to TRBJ2-1, with D possibly being TRBD1 (5 bases). Germline CDR1 reads SGHNT; CDR2 reads YYREEE (reference sequence). Deletions cut 1 base from V and 0 bases from J, with 8 bases between. The CDR3 sequence is 15 residues long.

This sequence joins TRBV28 and TRBJ2-7; 7 bases line up with TRBD1. CDR1 MDHEN and CDR2 SYDVKM come from the germline V gene. This CDR3 is built from 15 residues. V was pared by 4 bases and J by 3 bases, with 9 bases of the junction left unmatched. The CDR3 here is CASSSILNRGYEQYF. CDR3 nucleotides: TGTGCCAGCAGTTCCATCCTGAACAGGGGCTACGAGCAGTACTTC.

J is TRBJ2-7 and V is TRBV4-1, with 7 bases matching TRBD2. V dropped 1 base and J dropped 3; count of bases not matched to a gene: 12. The CDR3 consists of 17 residues. The germline CDR1 and CDR2 sequences are MGHRA and YSYEKL. The CDR3 sequence: CASSQGPLAATFYEQYF. CDR3 nucleotide sequence: TGCGCCAGCAGCCAAGGCCCTCTAGCGGCCACCTTCTACGAGCAGTACTTC.

V and J are TRBV7-9 and TRBJ2-3, with 7 bases aligning to TRBD2. With 2 bases clipped from V and 1 base from J, the junction kept 3 bases outside the gene matches. The germline V gene encodes CDR1 SEHNR and CDR2 FQNEAQ (reference sequence). The CDR3 totals 15 residues. CDR3 region: CASSLLAGGTDTQYF. CDR3 bases: TGTGCCAGCAGCTTACTTGCGGGGGGCACAGATACGCAGTATTTT. Filled out from reference TRBV7-9 and TRBJ2-3, the complete variable domain reads DTGVSQNPRHKITKRGQNVTFRCDPISEHNRLYWYRQTLGQGPEFLTYFQNEAQLEKSRLLSDRFSAERPKGSFSTLEIQRTEQGDSAMYLCASSLLAGGTDTQYFGPGTRLTVL.

DNA for the CDR3: TGCGCCAGCAGCTTGAACTGGCGAGGGCTGAACACTGAAGCTTTCTTT. It encodes CASSLNWRGLNTEAFF. The rearrangement links TRBV5-1 to TRBJ1-1, with D hard to call. Per the germline V gene, CDR1 is SGHRS and CDR2 is YFSETQ. V lost 1 base and J lost 0, with 13 bases in between. The CDR3 has 16 amino acids.

The chain joins TRBV29-1 to TRBJ2-7; D is perhaps TRBD1 (5 bases). This CDR3 has 14 residues. Germline CDR1 reads SQVTM; CDR2 reads ANQGSEA. V shed 4 bases and J shed 5 bases, with 18 bases lying between them. CDR3 amino acids: CSVVGRERVHEQYF. CDR3 DNA sequence: TGCAGCGTTGTTGGCAGGGAAAGGGTCCACGAGCAGTACTTC.

This clone was observed once. CDR3 residues: CASSGDRNNSPLHF. DNA of the CDR3: TGTGCCAGCAGTGGGGACAGGAATAATTCACCCCTCCACTTT. The rearrangement joins TRBV2 to TRBJ1-6, with TRBD1 matching 8 bases. The CDR3 runs to 14 residues. Germline CDR1 is SNHLY and CDR2 is FYNNEI. The J segment lost 5 bases and the V segment lost 4 bases, leaving 1 base of the junction unmatched.